These T cell receptor beta chains were read from a single sample in a study of OX40 agonist ivuxolimab in advanced cancers. Here immunoSEQ multiplex PCR was the method, and the copy in TCRdb shows in-frame clones only, minus some. The repertoire holds approximately 70,000 clones, roughly 80% seen once, with 0.35% to 0.5% in the top ten. The source was CD4+ or CD8+ T cells sorted from blood, collected in a trial of the OX40 agonist ivuxolimab. Receptors were obtained from an adult with an advanced solid tumor such as melanoma, head and neck, liver or kidney cancer. Both conserved end residues are part of each CDR3. D genes are given only for firm matches. Size is stated for part of the rows, as once, few or many counts, or as a class when the clone is expanded.

clone_size	v_call	d_call	j_call	cdr3_aa	cdr3_nt
few	TRBV19	NA	TRBJ1-3	CASRPGSTGNTIYF	TGTGCCAGCAGGCCGGGATCTACTGGAAACACCATATATTTT
NA	TRBV19	TRBD2	TRBJ2-3	CASSIGGGGGEKSGPEQYF	TGTGCCAGTAGCATCGGGGGGGGAGGAGGCGAAAAATCCGGGCCAGAGCAGTATTTT
once	TRBV5-1	TRBD1	TRBJ1-2	CASSLGGQKINYGYTF	TGCGCCAGCAGCTTGGGGGGACAGAAAATTAACTATGGCTACACCTTC
NA	TRBV28	NA	TRBJ2-5	CASSPWTPLGTQYF	TGTGCCAGCAGTCCCTGGACCCCCCTGGGGACCCAGTACTTC
once	TRBV5-1	NA	TRBJ2-1	CASTQGGNNEQFF	TGCGCCAGCACACAGGGTGGAAACAATGAGCAGTTCTTC
few	TRBV7-8	NA	TRBJ1-1	CASSLIGRGNTEAFF	TGTGCCAGCAGCCTTATAGGCAGGGGAAACACTGAAGCTTTCTTT
NA	TRBV28	TRBD2	TRBJ2-2	CASSEPGLAGDGELFF	TGTGCCAGCAGTGAGCCGGGACTAGCGGGAGACGGGGAGCTGTTTTTT
NA	TRBV7-3	TRBD2	TRBJ2-1	CASSWTSGSNEQFF	TGTGCCAGCAGCTGGACTAGCGGGAGCAATGAGCAGTTCTTC
NA	TRBV7-2	TRBD2	TRBJ2-7	CASSLGLAGGNGEQYF	TGTGCCAGCAGCTTAGGACTAGCGGGAGGGAATGGCGAGCAGTACTTC
NA	TRBV30	TRBD2	TRBJ2-3	CAWRNPGGVDTQYF	TGTGCCTGGAGGAACCCGGGGGGAGTTGATACGCAGTATTTT
few	TRBV11-2	NA	TRBJ2-3	CASSLLPQGVDTQYF	TGTGCCAGCAGCTTACTACCCCAAGGGGTAGATACGCAGTATTTT
NA	TRBV5-4	NA	TRBJ2-5	CASSSVETQYF	TGTGCCAGCAGCTCGGTGGAGACCCAGTACTTC
NA	TRBV13	NA	TRBJ2-7	CASSPLGRPYEQYF	TGTGCCAGCAGCCCACTCGGGAGACCCTACGAGCAGTACTTC
NA	TRBV19	NA	TRBJ2-3	CASSRGRYRDTQYF	TGTGCCAGTAGCCGGGGCAGGTATAGAGATACGCAGTATTTT
NA	TRBV1	NA	TRBJ2-7	CTSSSNRDRGSPWVAYEQYF	TGCACCAGCAGCTCGAACCGGGACAGGGGGTCCCCTTGGGTAGCCTACGAGCAGTACTTC
NA	TRBV9	NA	TRBJ1-5	CASSVDVGNQPQHF	TGTGCCAGCAGCGTAGACGTAGGGAATCAGCCCCAGCATTTT
NA	TRBV13	NA	TRBJ2-3	CASSLAARTDTQYF	TGTGCCAGCAGCTTAGCGGCCCGCACAGATACGCAGTATTTT
NA	TRBV19	NA	TRBJ1-5	CASTRGQGNQPQHF	TGTGCCAGTACGCGGGGGCAAGGCAATCAGCCCCAGCATTTT
NA	TRBV5-1	NA	TRBJ1-2	CASSLDLRGYTF	TGCGCCAGCAGCTTGGACTTGCGGGGCTACACCTTC
NA	TRBV7-7	NA	TRBJ2-3	CASSQGTGTDTQYF	TGTGCCAGCAGTCAAGGGACGGGGACAGATACGCAGTATTTT
NA	TRBV5-1	TRBD1	TRBJ1-1	CASSPDREAFF	TGCGCCAGCAGCCCGGACAGGGAAGCTTTCTTT
once	TRBV27	NA	TRBJ1-6	CASSPRTPNNSPLHF	TGTGCCAGCAGTCCACGGACACCTAATAATTCACCCCTCCACTTT
NA	TRBV7-9	NA	TRBJ1-4	CASSRSGVGEKLFF	TGTGCCAGCAGCAGATCGGGAGTAGGTGAAAAACTGTTTTTT
few	TRBV5-1	NA	TRBJ1-1	CASSLESRNTEAFF	TGCGCCAGCAGCTTGGAGTCCAGGAACACTGAAGCTTTCTTT
NA	TRBV5-1	TRBD1	TRBJ1-2	CASSLNGQGLGYTF	TGCGCCAGCAGCTTGAACGGACAGGGTCTGGGCTACACCTTC
NA	TRBV7-2	TRBD1	TRBJ1-4	CASRGGATNEKLFF	TGTGCCAGCAGAGGGGGCGCAACTAATGAAAAACTGTTTTTT
once	TRBV19	TRBD1	TRBJ1-1	CASSTGQGVRTEAFF	TGTGCCAGTAGTACAGGCCAGGGGGTACGGACTGAAGCTTTCTTT
NA	TRBV7-2	NA	TRBJ1-2	CASSSRTRAGGGYTF	TGTGCCAGCAGCTCACGGACCAGGGCGGGTGGTGGCTACACCTTC
NA	TRBV5-1	NA	TRBJ2-1	CASRERVDNEQFF	TGCGCCAGCAGGGAAAGAGTCGACAATGAGCAGTTCTTC
NA	TRBV10-3	NA	TRBJ2-7	CAIKGGGGWPYEQYF	TGTGCCATCAAAGGGGGAGGTGGCTGGCCCTACGAGCAGTACTTC
NA	TRBV11-2	TRBD1	TRBJ2-1	CASSLWTGVYNEQFF	TGTGCCAGCAGCTTATGGACAGGGGTATACAATGAGCAGTTCTTC
few	TRBV7-9	NA	TRBJ1-3	CASSLAPGNTIYF	TGTGCCAGCAGCTTAGCTCCTGGAAACACCATATATTTT
NA	TRBV29-1	NA	TRBJ1-3	CSVATGTGNTIYF	TGCAGCGTAGCCACAGGAACTGGAAACACCATATATTTT
NA	TRBV18	NA	TRBJ1-2	CASSPTTENYGYTF	TGTGCCAGCTCACCAACGACAGAGAACTATGGCTACACCTTC
NA	TRBV5-1	NA	TRBJ2-5	CASSLGDPSTQETQYF	TGCGCCAGCAGCTTGGGGGACCCATCTACTCAAGAGACCCAGTACTTC
NA	TRBV4-1	TRBD1	TRBJ1-6	CASSQPGTGLGPLHF	TGCGCCAGCAGCCAACCCGGGACAGGTTTGGGACCCCTCCACTTT
NA	TRBV7-2	TRBD1	TRBJ2-7	CASSLRRQGALEQYF	TGTGCCAGCAGCTTAAGGAGGCAGGGGGCGCTCGAGCAGTACTTC
NA	TRBV14	NA	TRBJ2-1	CASSQVAGRFEQFF	TGTGCCAGCAGCCAAGTGGCGGGGAGGTTTGAGCAGTTCTTC
NA	TRBV27	TRBD2	TRBJ2-7	CATGEREFYEQYF	TGTGCCACCGGGGAGCGGGAGTTTTACGAGCAGTACTTC
NA	TRBV4-1	NA	TRBJ1-3	CASSQDETGGNTIYF	TGCGCCAGCAGCCAAGATGAAACAGGAGGAAACACCATATATTTT
once	TRBV7-2	NA	TRBJ2-1	CASSLQSSVRSEQFF	TGTGCCAGCAGCTTACAATCCTCCGTTCGCTCGGAGCAGTTCTTC